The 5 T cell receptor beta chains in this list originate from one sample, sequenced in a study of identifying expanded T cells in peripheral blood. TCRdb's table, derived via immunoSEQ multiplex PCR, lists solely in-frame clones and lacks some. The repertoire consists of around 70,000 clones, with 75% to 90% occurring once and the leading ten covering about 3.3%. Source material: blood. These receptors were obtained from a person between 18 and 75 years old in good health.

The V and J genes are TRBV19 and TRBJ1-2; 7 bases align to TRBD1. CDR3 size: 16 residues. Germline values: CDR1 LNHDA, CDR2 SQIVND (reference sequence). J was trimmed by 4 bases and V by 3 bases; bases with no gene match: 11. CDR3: CASSMVGQGDLYGYTF. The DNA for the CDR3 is TGTGCCAGTAGTATGGTGGGGCAGGGGGATCTCTATGGCTACACCTTC. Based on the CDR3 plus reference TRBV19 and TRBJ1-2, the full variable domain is DGGITQSPKYLFRKEGQNVTLSCEQNLNHDAMYWYRQDPGQGLRLIYYSQIVNDFQKGDIAEGYSVSREKKESFPLTVTSAQKNPTAFYLCASSMVGQGDLYGYTFGSGTRLTVV.

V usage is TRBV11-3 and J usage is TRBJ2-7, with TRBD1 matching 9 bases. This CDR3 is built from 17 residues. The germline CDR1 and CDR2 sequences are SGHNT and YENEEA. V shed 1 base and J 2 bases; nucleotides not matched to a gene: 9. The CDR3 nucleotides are TGTGCCAGCAGCTTAGGCGTACAGGGGGCCGGGGCCTACGAGCAGTACTTC. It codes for CASSLGVQGAGAYEQYF.

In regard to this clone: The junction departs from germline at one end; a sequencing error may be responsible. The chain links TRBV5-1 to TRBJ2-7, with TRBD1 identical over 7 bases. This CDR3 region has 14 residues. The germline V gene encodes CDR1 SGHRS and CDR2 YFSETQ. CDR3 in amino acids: CASSPSGDRYEQHF. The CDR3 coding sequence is TGCGCCAGCAGCCCGTCTGGGGACAGATACGAGCAGCACTTC.

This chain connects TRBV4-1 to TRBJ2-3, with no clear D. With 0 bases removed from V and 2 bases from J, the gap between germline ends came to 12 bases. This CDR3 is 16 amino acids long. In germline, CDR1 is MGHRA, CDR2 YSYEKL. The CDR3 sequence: CASSQDRWGFTDTQYF. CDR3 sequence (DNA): TGCGCCAGCAGCCAAGATCGTTGGGGATTCACAGATACGCAGTATTTT.

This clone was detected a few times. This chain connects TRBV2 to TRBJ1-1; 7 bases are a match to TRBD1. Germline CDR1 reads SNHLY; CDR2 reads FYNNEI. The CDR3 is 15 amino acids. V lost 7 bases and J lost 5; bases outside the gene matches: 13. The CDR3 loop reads CASNPLDRVGTEAFF. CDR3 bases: TGTGCCAGCAACCCGCTAGACAGGGTGGGGACTGAAGCTTTCTTT.